The T cell receptor (beta chain) described here comes from a study of neurological immune-mediated disorders. Study-level results: Among 34 multiple sclerosis patients, 18 had repertoires that phylogenetic grouping placed in one related-CDR3 cluster, a possible signature. Clinical and MRI features did not associate with the cluster found in multiple sclerosis patients.

This clonotype has a count of ten or more. Its target is not known. With 10-nucleotide random UMIs, 5'RACE was used to make the cDNA. TCRdb recomputed calls from the 5' RACE reads with MiXCR, one row per CDR3 protein. The sample has roughly 66,000 distinct CDR3 sequences, about 5% seen once; the top ten hold roughly 2.2%. Trimming pared 0 bases from V and 7 bases from J, leaving 9 bases between. This CDR3 region has 13 residues. The germline CDR1 and CDR2 sequences are LNHNV and YYDKDF (reference sequence). The sequence was collected from a woman in her 70s with multiple sclerosis. The chain couples TRBV15 to TRBJ1-2, with D perhaps matching TRBD1 (6 bases). The sequenced material came from PBMCs. The CDR3 region has the DNA TGTGCCACCAGCAGAGACAGGGGTACTGGCTACACCTTC. It is translated as CATSRDRGTGYTF.